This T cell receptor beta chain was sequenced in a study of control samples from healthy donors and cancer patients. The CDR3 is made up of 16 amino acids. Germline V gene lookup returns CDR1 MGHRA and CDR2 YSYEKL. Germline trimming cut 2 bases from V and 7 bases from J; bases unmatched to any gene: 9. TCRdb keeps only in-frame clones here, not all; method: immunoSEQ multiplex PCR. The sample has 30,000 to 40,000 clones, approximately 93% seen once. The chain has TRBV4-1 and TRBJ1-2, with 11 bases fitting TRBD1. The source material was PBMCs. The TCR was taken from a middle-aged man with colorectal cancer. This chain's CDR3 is CASSQTVDRGRIGYTF. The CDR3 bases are TGCGCCAGCAGCCAAACCGTGGACAGGGGGCGAATTGGCTACACCTTC.